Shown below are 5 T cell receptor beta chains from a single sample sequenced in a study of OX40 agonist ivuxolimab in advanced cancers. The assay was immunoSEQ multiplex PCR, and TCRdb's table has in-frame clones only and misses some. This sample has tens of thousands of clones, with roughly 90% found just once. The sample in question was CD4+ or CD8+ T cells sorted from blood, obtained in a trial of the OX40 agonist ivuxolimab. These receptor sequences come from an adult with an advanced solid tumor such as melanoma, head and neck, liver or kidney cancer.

The DNA for the CDR3 is TGTGCCAGCAGCGTCAGGGCCACCGGGGAGCTGTTTTTT. This encodes CASSVRATGELFF. This chain joins TRBV9 and TRBJ2-2; possibly TRBD1 for D (5 bases). In germline, CDR1 is SGDLS, CDR2 YYNGEE. Trimming stripped 2 bases from V and 4 bases from J, with 6 bases between. The CDR3 is made up of 13 amino acids.

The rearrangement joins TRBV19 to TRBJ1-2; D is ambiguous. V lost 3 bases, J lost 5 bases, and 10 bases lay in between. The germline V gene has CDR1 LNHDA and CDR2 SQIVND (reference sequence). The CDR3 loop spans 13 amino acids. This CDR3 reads CASSIGRKYGYTF. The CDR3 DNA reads TGTGCCAGTAGTATCGGACGGAAGTATGGCTACACCTTC.

This CDR3 reads CASSLVGGDITSIEAFF. CDR3 DNA sequence: TGTGCCAGCAGCTTAGTCGGGGGCGACATTACTTCAATTGAAGCTTTCTTT. V gene TRBV7-8 combines with J gene TRBJ1-1; D is possibly TRBD1 (6 bases). The germline V and J ends were trimmed by 1 base and 7 bases, with 22 bases remaining between them. CDR1 SGHVS and CDR2 FQNEAQ come from the germline V gene. The CDR3 totals 17 residues.

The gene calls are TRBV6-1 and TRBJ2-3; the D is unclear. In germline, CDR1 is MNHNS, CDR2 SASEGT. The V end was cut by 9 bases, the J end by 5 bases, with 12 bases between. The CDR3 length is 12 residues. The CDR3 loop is CASRPVGDTQYF. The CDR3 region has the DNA TGTGCCAGTCGGCCAGTAGGAGATACGCAGTATTTT.

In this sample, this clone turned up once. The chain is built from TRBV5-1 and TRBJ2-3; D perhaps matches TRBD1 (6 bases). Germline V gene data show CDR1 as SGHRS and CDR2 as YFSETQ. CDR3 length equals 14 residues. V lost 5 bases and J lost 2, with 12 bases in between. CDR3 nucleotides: TGCGCCAGCAGGACAGGTTCGCTCACAGATACGCAGTATTTT. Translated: CASRTGSLTDTQYF.